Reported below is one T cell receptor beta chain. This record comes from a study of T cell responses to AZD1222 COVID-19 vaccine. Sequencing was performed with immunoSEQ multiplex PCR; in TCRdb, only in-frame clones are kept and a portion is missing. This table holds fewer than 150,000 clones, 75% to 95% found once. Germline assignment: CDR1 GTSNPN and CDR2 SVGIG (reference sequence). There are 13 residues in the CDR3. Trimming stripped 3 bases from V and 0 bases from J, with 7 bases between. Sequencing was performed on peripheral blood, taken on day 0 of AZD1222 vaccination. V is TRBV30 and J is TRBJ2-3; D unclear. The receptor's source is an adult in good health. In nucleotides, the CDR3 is TGTGCCTGGAGCGGTCTAAGCACAGATACGCAGTATTTT. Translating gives CAWSGLSTDTQYF.